The 26 T cell receptor beta chains listed next were all sequenced from one sample in a study of post-analysis software for immune sequencing data. General study points: In patients, TRBV5-6, TRBV5-1 and TRBV20-1 belonged to five TRBV segments found more frequently than in controls.

These receptors lack a known antigen. The library was made from cDNA and included unique molecular identifiers. MiXCR, applied by TCRdb to the PCR reads, yields one record per CDR3 protein. The sample shows fewer than 550,000 distinct CDR3 sequences, roughly 34% of them seen only once. The sequenced sample was blood. The source is a girl aged 2 to 17 with multiple sclerosis.

On this clonotype itself: At one end, the junction sequence differs from germline, possibly due to a read error. CDR3 sequence: CASSSPLAGDTLYF. CDR3 bases: TGTGCCAGCAGCTCCCCCTTGGCGGGGGATACGCTGTATTTT. This rearrangement joins TRBV11-3 to TRBJ2-3; 7 bases match TRBD2. The V gene's germline CDR1 is SGHNT and CDR2 YENEEA. The CDR3 sequence is 14 residues long.

The gene calls are TRBV20-1 and TRBJ1-4; 7 bases match TRBD1. The germline CDR1 and CDR2 sequences are DFQATT and SNEGSKA (reference sequence). The CDR3 contains 15 residues. Trimming at V came to 0 bases and at J to 7 bases, leaving 8 bases not matched to a gene. This chain's CDR3 is CSARDGRGRGEKLFF. CDR3 bases: TGCAGTGCTAGAGATGGTAGGGGGCGCGGTGAAAAACTGTTTTTT.

This clonotype showed up just a few times. DNA of the CDR3: TGTGCCAGCAGCCCATGGGGGCGGGTATCCTACGAGCAGTACTTC. It encodes CASSPWGRVSYEQYF. The chain links TRBV21-1 to TRBJ2-7; TRBD1, the D gene given by the table, was not confirmed from the DNA. TRBV21-1 counts as a pseudogene. The CDR3 runs 15 residues.

This clonotype was recorded many times. The chain uses TRBV5-1 and TRBJ2-5; TRBD1 is a possible D gene (5 bases). Germline CDR1 reads SGHRS; CDR2 reads YFSETQ. There are 15 residues in the CDR3. Deletions cut 1 base from V and 1 base from J, with 11 bases between. The CDR3 DNA sequence: TGCGCCAGCAGCTTGATGGCAGGGCCCCAAGAGACCCAGTACTTC. It codes for CASSLMAGPQETQYF.

About this clonotype: An end of the junction differs from the germline gene, which may be a read error. CDR3 bases: TGTGCCAGCAGCCTAGGCGCTTTTAACTATGGCTACACCTTC. It specifies CASSLGAFNYGYTF. V usage is TRBV13 and J usage is TRBJ1-2; D remains unclear. CDR3 length equals 14 residues. Germline CDR1 and CDR2: PRHDT and FYEKMQ (reference sequence).

There are many counts of this clonotype. V usage is TRBV9 and J usage is TRBJ2-3; D possibly corresponds to TRBD1 (6 bases). The CDR3 length is 16 residues. The germline V gene encodes CDR1 SGDLS and CDR2 YYNGEE. Trimming removed 3 bases at V and 0 bases at J, with 14 bases between. This CDR3 is CASSDPDRLSTDTQYF. The CDR3 nucleotides read TGTGCCAGCAGCGACCCAGACAGGCTCAGCACAGATACGCAGTATTTT.

The V and J genes are TRBV29-1 and TRBJ2-7, with D possibly being TRBD1 (7 bases). V was shortened by 6 bases and J by 4 bases, with 13 bases between the two germline ends. Germline CDR1 SQVTM, CDR2 ANQGSEA. The CDR3 is 12 amino acids. CDR3 in amino acids: CSVARGRYEQYF. In DNA form, the CDR3 reads TGCAGCGTCGCCAGGGGGAGGTACGAGCAGTACTTC.

CDR3 in DNA: TGTGCCAGCAGCGTTATATCAGGGCCGAACTATGGCTACACCTTC. Translation: CASSVISGPNYGYTF. The rearrangement links TRBV9 to TRBJ1-2; D is possibly TRBD1 (5 bases). Germline CDR1 and CDR2: SGDLS and YYNGEE. There are 15 residues in the CDR3. Trimming pared 2 bases from V and 2 bases from J, leaving 13 bases between.

This chain uses TRBV19 with TRBJ1-2; 9 positions match TRBD1. Trimming removed 5 bases from V and 7 bases from J; junction bases left unmatched: 8. The germline CDR1 and CDR2 sequences are LNHDA and SQIVND (reference sequence). The CDR3 runs to 14 residues. DNA of the CDR3: TGTGCCAGTAGTGCCCGGGACAGGGCGCGTGGCTACACCTTC. Its translation: CASSARDRARGYTF.

The table lists this clonotype with a few counts. The V gene is TRBV12-3 or TRBV12-4, the J gene TRBJ2-1; TRBD1 might be the D (6 bases). Trimming removed 3 bases from V and 8 bases from J, with 17 bases in between. The CDR3 is 15 amino acids. CDR3 nucleotide sequence: TGTGCCAGCAGTTTGGGGGACACCAGTCGGGATGAGCAGTTCTTC. Its translation: CASSLGDTSRDEQFF.

There are a few counts of this clonotype. The gene calls are TRBV5-1 and TRBJ2-3; D is uncertain. Per the germline V gene, CDR1 is SGHRS and CDR2 is YFSETQ. This CDR3 contains 17 residues. The V and J ends lost 3 bases and 2 bases respectively, with 19 bases between them. The CDR3 DNA follows: TGCGCCAGCAGCTCCGACCGTGGTTCCATCTTCACAGATACGCAGTATTTT. Amino acid sequence: CASSSDRGSIFTDTQYF.

The chain recombines TRBV7-7 with TRBJ2-1; 7 nucleotides line up with TRBD1. Losses at the gene ends were 5 bases for V and 2 bases for J; bases not matched to a gene: 9. CDR3 length: 16 residues. Germline values: CDR1 SSHAT, CDR2 FNYEAQ (reference sequence). CDR3 loop: CASSPITGVPYNEQFF. CDR3 nucleotide sequence: TGTGCCAGCAGCCCTATTACAGGGGTCCCCTACAATGAGCAGTTCTTC.

The chain employs TRBV4-1 and TRBJ2-5; 11 bases are shared with TRBD2. From germline, CDR1 is MGHRA and CDR2 YSYEKL. The V and J ends lost 4 bases and 3 bases, in that order; junction bases with no gene match: 4. The CDR3 is made up of 15 amino acids. CDR3 residues: CASSLTGLAEETQYF. The CDR3 bases are TGCGCCAGCAGCCTAACGGGACTAGCGGAAGAGACCCAGTACTTC.

The chain employs TRBV15 and TRBJ1-5; D is possibly TRBD1 (6 bases). CDR3 size: 17 residues. Germline CDR1 reads LNHNV; CDR2 reads YYDKDF (reference sequence). The V and J ends lost 4 bases and 2 bases respectively, with 18 bases between them. The CDR3 bases are TGTGCCACCAGCAAGGCGATTACAGGGACGGGCAATCAGCCCCAGCATTTT. As protein: CATSKAITGTGNQPQHF.

This clonotype was counted a few times. The chain recombines TRBV12-3 or TRBV12-4 with TRBJ1-2; the D gene is possibly TRBD1 (5 bases). The CDR3 has 15 amino acids. V dropped 1 base and J dropped 5 bases, with 14 bases sitting between them. The CDR3 region is CASSLDRRATYGYTF. CDR3 bases: TGTGCCAGCAGTTTAGACAGGAGAGCGACTTATGGCTACACCTTC.

This clonotype was recorded a few times. This chain joins TRBV20-1 and TRBJ2-7, with TRBD2 matching over 10 bases. The CDR3 is 14 amino acids. Unmatched junction bases numbered 2, after V lost 1 base and J lost 2 bases. Germline CDR1 is DFQATT and CDR2 is SNEGSKA (reference sequence). The CDR3 coding sequence is TGCAGTGCTAGAGTAACTAGCGGGGCCTACGAGCAGTACTTC. This encodes CSARVTSGAYEQYF.

The CDR3, as DNA: TGCAGTGCTTCCGGGACAGGTCCGGATACGCAGTATTTT. Translation gives CSASGTGPDTQYF. The gene calls are TRBV20-1 and TRBJ2-3; TRBD1 aligns across 8 bases. Germline lookup yields CDR1 DFQATT and CDR2 SNEGSKA (reference sequence). The CDR3 runs 13 residues. V shed 5 bases and J 6 bases; nucleotides not matched to a gene: 7.

The rearrangement links TRBV25-1 to TRBJ1-2; TRBD1 aligns across 8 bases. Germline loops: CDR1 MGHDK, CDR2 SYGVNS. V was pared by 2 bases and J by 8 bases, with 7 bases of the junction left unmatched. The CDR3 is 14 residues long. CDR3 sequence reads: CASSEHWGTGGYTF. For the CDR3, the DNA is TGTGCCAGCAGTGAACATTGGGGGACAGGAGGCTACACCTTC.

Points on this clonotype: Mismatch with germline at one junction end may stem from a read error. This chain links TRBV5-1 with TRBJ1-1; the D gene is possibly TRBD1 (5 bases). The CDR3 is made up of 13 amino acids. Looked up from germline, CDR1 is SGHRS and CDR2 is YFSETQ. CDR3 bases: TGCGCCGGCAGGGACGGGGGAAGCACTGAAGCTTTCTTT. Translation gives CAGRDGGSTEAFF.

The V and J genes are TRBV20-1 and TRBJ2-1; TRBD2 matches 8 bases. This CDR3 region has 14 residues. Losses at the gene ends were 5 bases for V and 0 bases for J; bases not matched to a gene: 3. CDR1 is DFQATT, CDR2 SNEGSKA, per germline (reference sequence). The CDR3 is CSADGGASYNEQFF. The CDR3 coding sequence is TGCAGTGCTGACGGGGGGGCCTCCTACAATGAGCAGTTCTTC.

The chain couples TRBV3-1 to TRBJ2-1; TRBD2 matches 7 bases. Germline CDR1 reads LGHDT; CDR2 reads YNNKEL (reference sequence). The CDR3 has 13 residues. V dropped 1 base and J dropped 9; count of bases not matched to a gene: 3. The CDR3 DNA reads as TGTGCCAGCAGCCAAGGGGGGGGTAGTGAGCAGTTCTTC. This encodes CASSQGGGSEQFF.

The chain carries TRBV20-1 and TRBJ1-5, with 9 bases identical to TRBD1. The CDR3 spans 15 residues. V dropped 7 bases and J dropped 1; count of bases not matched to a gene: 8. Germline CDR1 is DFQATT and CDR2 is SNEGSKA (reference sequence). The CDR3: CSVRTGTGSNQPQHF. The DNA of the CDR3 is TGCAGTGTCAGAACCGGGACAGGGAGCAATCAGCCCCAGCATTTT.

The chain carries TRBV12-3 or TRBV12-4 and TRBJ1-5; D might be TRBD1 (5 bases). Deletions cut 4 bases from V and 4 bases from J, with 17 bases between. The length of the CDR3 is 16 residues. For the CDR3, the DNA is TGTGCCAGCAGTTCCCCGCCGGGACTGAGAAATCAGCCCCAGCATTTT. This sequence encodes CASSSPPGLRNQPQHF.

As to this clonotype: The junction departs from germline at one end; a sequencing error may be responsible. The rearrangement uses TRBV6-5 and TRBJ1-1, with TRBD1 as a possible D gene (6 bases). CDR3 length: 14 amino acids. CDR1 and CDR2 (germline): MNHEY, SVGAGI. Here the CDR3 DNA reads TGTGCCAGCATAGGACAGACAGGAAACACCGAAGCTTTCTTT. The encoded protein is CASIGQTGNTEAFF.

This clonotype was seen only a few times. This sequence joins TRBV11-2 and TRBJ1-5, with D possibly being TRBD1 (5 bases). CDR3 length equals 15 residues. Trimming removed 5 bases at V and 1 base at J, with 12 bases between. Germline lookup yields CDR1 SGHAT and CDR2 FQNNGV. The CDR3 sequence: CASSPGTASNQPQHF. Here the CDR3 DNA reads TGTGCCAGCAGCCCCGGGACGGCCAGCAATCAGCCCCAGCATTTT.

The rearrangement uses TRBV12-3 or TRBV12-4 and TRBJ1-6; D not certain. The CDR3 length is 14 residues. V was trimmed by 2 bases and J by 10 bases, leaving 12 bases between them. This CDR3 reads CASSLYRVASPLHF. The DNA of the CDR3 is TGTGCCAGCAGTTTATACCGGGTAGCATCACCCCTCCACTTT.